What follows are 3 T cell receptor beta chains derived from one specimen sequenced in a study of T cells in Graves' hyperthyroidism and ophthalmopathy. RNA transcripts gave rise to amplified TCR beta CDR3 regions. HTBI primers were used for first-round RT-PCR of the TCR CDR3. TCRdb processed the multiplex PCR reads anew with MiXCR; each CDR3 protein has one entry. The sample lists around 340,000 distinct CDR3 sequences; 17% were seen once. What was sequenced was blood. The receptors derive from a woman aged 30 to 39 with Graves' hyperthyroidism that later progressed to Graves' ophthalmopathy.

This clonotype was seen a few times. The chain uses TRBV5-6 and TRBJ2-2; D gene uncertain. Germline CDR1 SGHDT, CDR2 YYEEEE. There are 14 residues in the CDR3. The V gene lost 0 bases and the J gene lost 5 bases, with 8 bases spanning the gap. The DNA of the CDR3 is TGTGCCAGCAGCTTGGATATGGAAACCGGGGAGCTGTTTTTT. Its protein product is CASSLDMETGELFF.

The table lists this clonotype with a few counts. The chain carries TRBV25-1 and TRBJ2-5; 11 bases are shared with TRBD2. With 4 bases clipped from V and 2 bases from J, the junction kept 3 bases outside the gene matches. The CDR3 is 15 amino acids. Germline CDR1 and CDR2: MGHDK and SYGVNS. Written as DNA, the CDR3 is TGTGCCAGCAGTGGGGGACTAGCGGCACAAGAGACCCAGTACTTC. It specifies CASSGGLAAQETQYF.

This clonotype occurred many times. V usage is TRBV12-3 or TRBV12-4 and J usage is TRBJ1-5, with TRBD1 identical over 7 bases. This CDR3 spans 15 amino acids. J was trimmed by 3 bases and V by 5 bases; bases with no gene match: 7. The CDR3 sequence is CASSRTGDTNQPQHF. In DNA form, the CDR3 reads TGTGCCAGCAGTCGTACAGGGGACACCAATCAGCCCCAGCATTTT.